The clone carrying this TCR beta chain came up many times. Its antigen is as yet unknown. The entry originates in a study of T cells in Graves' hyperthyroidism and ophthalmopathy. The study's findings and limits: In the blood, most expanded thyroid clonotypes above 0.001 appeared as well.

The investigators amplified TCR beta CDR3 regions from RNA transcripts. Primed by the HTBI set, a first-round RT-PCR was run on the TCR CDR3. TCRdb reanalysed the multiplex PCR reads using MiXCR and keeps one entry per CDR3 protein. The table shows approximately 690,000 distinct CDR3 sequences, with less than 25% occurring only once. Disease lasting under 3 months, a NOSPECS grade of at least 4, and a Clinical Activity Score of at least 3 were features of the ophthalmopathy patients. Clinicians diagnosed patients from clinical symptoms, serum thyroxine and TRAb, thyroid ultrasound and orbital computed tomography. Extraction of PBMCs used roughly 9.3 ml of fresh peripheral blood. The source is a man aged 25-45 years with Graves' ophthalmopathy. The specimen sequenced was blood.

The CDR3 here is CASSLAGANAQPQHF. CDR3 DNA: TGTGCCAGCAGTTTAGCAGGGGCCAACGCCCAGCCCCAGCATTTT. V usage is TRBV12-3 or TRBV12-4 and J usage is TRBJ1-5; D is perhaps TRBD1 (5 bases). V lost 0 bases to trimming and J lost 7 bases, with 13 bases between them. The CDR3 is 15 residues long.